The present entry profiles one T cell receptor beta chain with its context. These data come from a study of blood T cell repertoires in COVID-19. Profiled with immunoSEQ multiplex PCR; TCRdb holds only in-frame clones, not every one. The sample yields a few hundred thousand clones, approximately 88% seen once. V lost 3 bases, J lost 4 bases, and 17 bases lay in between. The CDR3 sequence is 16 residues long. Germline loops: CDR1 SGDLS, CDR2 YYNGEE. Material for sequencing was peripheral blood. The TCR originated in a man aged 50 or older with acute or convalescent COVID-19. This chain links TRBV9 with TRBJ2-1, with a weak D call TRBD1 (5 bases). In DNA, the CDR3 is TGTGCCAGCAGCGGTCCCCACGAAGGGGTATACAATGAGCAGTTCTTC. Protein sequence: CASSGPHEGVYNEQFF.